This TCR beta chain was sequenced in a study of PD-1 blockade in classical Hodgkin lymphoma. The CDR3 runs 13 residues. The V and J ends lost 0 bases and 1 base respectively, with 4 bases between them. The germline V gene has CDR1 SGHRS and CDR2 YFSETQ. The assay was immunoSEQ multiplex PCR, and TCRdb's table has in-frame clones only and misses some. The sample yields about 85,000 clones, about nine tenths seen once. The table lists this clone with a few counts. Its antigen is as yet unknown. The study, taken as a whole, reports: When set against healthy donors, newly diagnosed patients were reported to show lower baseline TCR diversity. The authors have not defined what causes the repertoire differences, possibly disease activity or prior therapy.

Every patient relapsed after autologous stem cell transplantation, and brentuximab vedotin exposure varied. Patients' outcomes at their best amounted to complete response, partial response or progressive disease. The clonotype was recovered from a human donor with classical Hodgkin lymphoma. Source: peripheral blood mononuclear cells (PBMCs), taken before the second cycle of nivolumab. The rearrangement links TRBV5-1 to TRBJ1-2; no clear D. For the CDR3, the DNA is TGCGCCAGCAGCTTGGACATTAACTATGGCTACACCTTC. This codes for CASSLDINYGYTF.